One sample yielded the 14 T cell receptor beta chains listed below, sequenced in a study of Ad26.COV2.S vaccination and SARS-CoV-2 variants. The method was immunoSEQ multiplex PCR; TCRdb's version includes in-frame clones alone and lacks a portion of them. This table has about 250,000 clones, around 87% appearing once. Treatment denoted: around 19 received Ad26.COV2.S at low or high dose, single or two shots; a few received placebo; per-sample allocation not given. Collection of the samples took place on day 63 after the first injection of vaccine or placebo. Specimen: peripheral blood, collected in a trial of Ad26.COV2.S vaccine versus placebo. Every receptor here comes from a person between 18 and 65 years old who received the Ad26.COV2.S COVID-19 vaccine or a placebo.

The rearrangement joins TRBV12-3 or TRBV12-4 to TRBJ1-6; tentative D call: TRBD1 (5 bases). CDR3 length: 12 amino acids. Trimming took 4 bases from V and 9 from J, leaving 7 bases between them. In nucleotides, the CDR3 is TGTGCCAGCAGTTCGGGACTTTCACCCCTCCACTTT. This gives the protein CASSSGLSPLHF.

The chain carries TRBV18 and TRBJ2-7; the match to TRBD1 covers 9 bases. Germline CDR1 reads KGHSH; CDR2 reads LQKENI. The trim removed 3 bases at V and 3 bases at J, leaving 3 bases unmatched. The CDR3 sequence is 14 residues long. The CDR3: CASSPGTGLYEQYF. CDR3 DNA sequence: TGTGCCAGCTCACCCGGGACAGGGCTCTACGAGCAGTACTTC. The variable domain in full, with the rest retrieved from reference TRBV18 and TRBJ2-7, is NAGVMQNPRHLVRRRGQEARLRCSPMKGHSHVYWYRQLPEEGLKFMVYLQKENIIDESGMPKERFSAEFPKEGPSILRIQQVVRGDSAAYFCASSPGTGLYEQYFGPGTRLTVT.

This clone turned up a few times. V is TRBV30 and J is TRBJ1-6, with 7 bases matching TRBD1. The CDR3 consists of 14 residues. Germline lookup yields CDR1 GTSNPN and CDR2 SVGIG (reference sequence). With 4 bases clipped from V and 6 bases from J, the junction kept 6 bases outside the gene matches. The CDR3 coding sequence is TGTGCCTGGAAACCGGGACAGACTAATTCACCCCTCCACTTT. Translating it yields CAWKPGQTNSPLHF.

The chain recombines TRBV28 with TRBJ2-3; 8 bases are a match to TRBD1. The germline V gene has CDR1 MDHEN and CDR2 SYDVKM. After removal of 5 bases from V and 2 bases from J, the junction contained 12 bases not matched to a gene. The CDR3 runs to 17 residues. CDR3 nucleotides: TGTGCCAGCAGTGTAGGAGGGTGGGGACAGGTCACAGATACGCAGTATTTT. Residues: CASSVGGWGQVTDTQYF.

The chain couples TRBV6-5 to TRBJ1-1; weak D call: TRBD1 (5 bases). V was shortened by 6 bases and J by 0 bases, with 14 bases between the two germline ends. The CDR3 runs 15 residues. Germline V gene lookup returns CDR1 MNHEY and CDR2 SVGAGI. The CDR3 DNA is TGTGCCAGCAGCGACTGGGACTTCTTGAACACTGAAGCTTTCTTT. Amino acids: CASSDWDFLNTEAFF.

This clone was counted between two and nine times. V gene TRBV2 combines with J gene TRBJ1-4; possible D gene TRBD1, 5 bases. The CDR3 loop spans 12 amino acids. CDR1 and CDR2 (germline): SNHLY, FYNNEI. V gave up 6 bases and J gave up 6 bases, with 8 bases separating them. CDR3: CASRTDDEKLFF. DNA for the CDR3: TGTGCCAGCAGGACAGATGATGAAAAACTGTTTTTT.

The chain recombines TRBV27 with TRBJ2-7, with TRBD1 identical over 10 bases. The CDR3 is made up of 15 amino acids. Germline trimming cut 6 bases from V and 4 bases from J; bases unmatched to any gene: 9. Per germline, CDR1 MNHEY and CDR2 SMNVEV (reference sequence). The CDR3 loop reads CASRRMGDRGYEQYF. The CDR3 DNA reads as TGTGCCAGCAGGCGTATGGGGGACAGGGGTTACGAGCAGTACTTC.

CDR3 loop: CASSEEGSSYEQYF. The CDR3 nucleotides are TGCGCCAGCAGTGAGGAAGGAAGCTCCTACGAGCAGTACTTC. The gene calls are TRBV10-1 and TRBJ2-7, with D unresolved. Germline V lookup: CDR1 WNHNN, CDR2 SYGVQD (reference sequence). This CDR3 spans 14 amino acids. V lost 2 bases and J 0 bases, leaving 8 bases between the germline ends.

V usage is TRBV7-2 and J usage is TRBJ2-7, with D perhaps matching TRBD1 (6 bases). The V end lost 5 bases, the J end lost 3 bases, and 17 bases lay between the germline ends. Germline CDR1 is SGHTA and CDR2 is FQGNSA. The CDR3 extends over 15 amino acids. The CDR3 DNA is TGTGCCAGCAGCGATCGCGGACAGATTTTCTACGAGCAGTACTTC. Its protein product is CASSDRGQIFYEQYF.

The V and J genes are TRBV15 and TRBJ1-1; 7 positions agree with TRBD1. The CDR3 runs to 14 residues. The germline V gene has CDR1 LNHNV and CDR2 YYDKDF (reference sequence). V was clipped by 6 bases and J by 3 bases; unmatched bases: 7. CDR3 region: CATRVTGAYTEAFF. The CDR3, as DNA: TGTGCCACCAGGGTTACAGGGGCATACACTGAAGCTTTCTTT.

The CDR3 here is CSGMGGETQYF. The CDR3 DNA is TGCAGCGGTATGGGGGGCGAGACCCAGTACTTC. This chain joins TRBV29-1 and TRBJ2-5, with D perhaps given as TRBD1 or TRBD2 (6 bases each). The length of the CDR3 is 11 residues. CDR1 is SQVTM and CDR2 is ANQGSEA in the germline V gene. V was trimmed by 7 bases and J by 5 bases, leaving 11 bases between them.

The J gene is TRBJ1-5, the V gene TRBV20-1, with 8 bases aligning to TRBD1. This CDR3 is 15 amino acids long. The ends lost 3 bases at V and 2 bases at J; junction bases unmatched: 6. Germline-derived CDR1 and CDR2 are DFQATT and SNEGSKA (reference sequence). The CDR3, as DNA: TGCAGTGCTAGTTCAACAGGGGGACGCAATCAGCCCCAGCATTTT. It yields the protein CSASSTGGRNQPQHF.

This clone has just one count. The chain couples TRBV12-3 or TRBV12-4 to TRBJ1-1, with 7 positions matching TRBD1. V gave up 3 bases and J gave up 10 bases; unmatched junction bases: 8. CDR3 length equals 13 residues. The CDR3 nucleotides read TGTGCCAGCAGTTTTGAGGGGGCTGGTGTAGCTTTCTTT. Translating it yields CASSFEGAGVAFF.

This clone was seen only once. The junction does not match germline at one end; this may be a read error. The rearrangement uses TRBV7-9 and TRBJ2-1; 11 bases fit TRBD2. From germline, CDR1 is SEHNR and CDR2 FQNEAQ (reference sequence). CDR3 length equals 17 residues. The DNA for the CDR3 is TGTACCAGCAGCCGTGGACTAGCGGGCCGGACGGGGAATGAGCAGTTCTTC. Protein product: CTSSRGLAGRTGNEQFF.